This TCR beta chain emerged from a study of post-analysis software for immune sequencing data (dated by TCRdb to between 2014 and 2017). Broadly, across the study: Relapsing-remitting, secondary progressive and progressive-relapsing multiple sclerosis were recorded as disease courses, and subtype annotation was lacking for some patients. Patient repertoires were compared against ten to twelve previously published healthy control repertoires from donors aged roughly 6 to 28 years. A subset of samples was prepared in parallel using single-end sample barcoding, then pooled and co-amplified after Illumina adapter ligation. Beyond this particular receptor, the publication reports: Compared with controls, multiple sclerosis patients had significantly lower normalized Chao1 diversity, a finding suggesting substantial peripheral T-cell clonal expansion. Patients showed significantly higher frequencies than controls for roughly 5 TRBV segments, among them TRBV5-6, TRBV5-1 and TRBV20-1. When samples were clustered directly using the F measure, samples prepared in the same batch co-clustered strongly, which prompted a batch-effect correction. The multiple sclerosis patient group was slightly younger than the control group.

As concerns this clonotype: Its recognized antigen is unknown. The sample holds no much larger clone one base away, and base qualities are not on file.

The CDR3 holds 15 amino acids from the cysteine to the phenylalanine. The read is trimmed to its CDR3 DNA, 45 bases read in frame from base 1. The junction shows trimming of 3 bases on V and 0 bases on J, plus 12 bases between the germline ends. The library was made by PCR. Reads for this sample came from an Illumina HiSeq 2500. To reduce PCR and sequencing biases, unique molecular identifiers were incorporated into the TCR beta cDNA libraries. Every 1 to 10 million input T cells yielded 500,000 or so cDNA molecules, meaning each molecule approximated one T cell. The same protocol used for the earlier healthy control dataset was applied to prepare and sequence the patient libraries. Within a given batch, samples were prepared together, multiplexed and sequenced on the same HiSeq lane. Concerning the study's data processing: Raw barcoded reads were processed with MIGEC, and single-read molecular identifier groups were discarded before consensus assembly and CDR3 extraction. Clonotype tables were post-analysed with VDJtools, and diversity was normalized by down-sampling all datasets to the smallest sample size. Repertoire overlap clustering matched CDR3 amino acid but not nucleotide sequences to correct batch-related cross-sample contamination. TCRdb ran its own pipeline on the public reads, namely fastp trimming at Q25 and MiXCR clone calling, and kept in-frame beta chains. Each CDR3 protein gets just one entry, which takes the most common genes and DNA from the rows behind it. TCRdb assigned the V and J calls; the authors' analysis was not used. The sample yields roughly 800,000 distinct CDR3 sequences; around 50% were counted once. Over 4% of the sample rests with the top ten.

To demonstrate the VDJtools post-analysis software, TCR beta repertoires were profiled from the peripheral blood of about a dozen young patients with multiple sclerosis. Multiple sclerosis patients were children and adolescents aged roughly 6 to 17 years. This sequence was found in a girl aged 10-17 years with multiple sclerosis. Sequencing input: blood. This chain joins TRBV12-3 or TRBV12-4 to TRBJ2-7; the D gene is perhaps TRBD2, on 5 matching bases. The CDR3 region reads CASSLGSLLSYEQYF. The bases read TGTGCCAGCAGTTTGGGGAGCCTGCTCTCCTACGAGCAGTACTTC.